A single sample is the source of the 32 T cell receptor beta chains below, sequenced in a study of Graves' ophthalmopathy and Graves' hyperthyroidism. The sequenced template was RNA, covering the TCR beta CDR3 region. The authors performed first-round RT-PCR with HTBI primers and then a second-round multiplex PCR. TCRdb called the multiplex PCR reads again in MiXCR, with one record for every CDR3 protein. This sample yields 660,000 or so distinct CDR3 sequences, of which over 40% are seen a single time; around 3% belongs to the top ten. Material for sequencing was peripheral blood. The receptors derive from an adult man with Graves' ophthalmopathy.

CDR3 sequence (DNA): TGTGCTAGTGGTTTGGCACTCCCAGGGGGACGGGAGACCCAGTACTTC. This gives the protein CASGLALPGGRETQYF. The gene calls are TRBV12-5 and TRBJ2-5; 7 nucleotides match TRBD1. This CDR3 is built from 16 residues. Germline trimming cut 1 base from V and 5 bases from J; bases unmatched to any gene: 10. CDR1 is LGHNT and CDR2 is FRNRAP in the germline V gene. The variable domain in full, completed from reference TRBV12-5 and TRBJ2-5, reads DARVTQTPRHKVTEMGQEVTMRCQPILGHNTVFWYRQTMMQGLELLAYFRNRAPLDDSGMPKDRFSAEMPDATLATLKIQPSEPRDSAVYFCASGLALPGGRETQYFGPGTRLLVL.

This chain connects TRBV4-2 to TRBJ1-2; no definite D call. V was cut by 0 bases and J by 0 bases, with 8 bases left in between. Germline-derived CDR1 and CDR2 are LGHNA and YNFKEQ. There are 15 residues in the CDR3. CDR3 protein: CASSQDTRANYGYTF. The CDR3 DNA reads as TGTGCCAGCAGCCAAGATACTCGGGCTAACTATGGCTACACCTTC.

This clonotype was observed a handful of times. The chain is built from TRBV24-1 and TRBJ1-1; D is unclear. The CDR3 contains 12 residues. With 4 bases removed from V and 7 bases from J, the gap between germline ends came to 9 bases. Germline values: CDR1 KGHDR, CDR2 SFDVKD. The CDR3 region has the DNA TGTGCCACCAGTGACCGAGACCGTGAAGCTTTCTTT. Translating gives CATSDRDREAFF.

This clonotype was observed many times. The chain employs TRBV2 and TRBJ1-5; the D gene is possibly TRBD1 (5 bases). CDR3 length: 18 amino acids. Germline assignment: CDR1 SNHLY and CDR2 FYNNEI. V was clipped by 2 bases and J by 9 bases, with 26 bases between them. This chain's CDR3 is CASSENIPGTGHFRPQHF. Written as DNA, the CDR3 is TGTGCCAGCAGTGAAAATATTCCTGGGACCGGGCATTTTCGGCCCCAGCATTTT.

About this clonotype itself: This may be a read error: a much more frequent sequence differs by one nucleotide. V and J are TRBV20-1 and TRBJ1-5, with D hard to call. The germline V gene encodes CDR1 DFQATT and CDR2 SNEGSKA (reference sequence). There are 12 residues in the CDR3. V gave up 3 bases and J gave up 3 bases, with 6 bases separating them. The CDR3 protein is CSARDFNQPQHF. The CDR3, as DNA: TGCAGTGCTAGGGATTTCAATCAGCCCCAGCATTTT.

This clonotype has just one count. This rearrangement joins TRBV20-1 to TRBJ2-7; D may be TRBD1 (5 bases). The CDR3 runs to 10 residues. Germline V CDR1 and CDR2: DFQATT, SNEGSKA (reference sequence). The ends were cut back, 0 bases at V and 9 bases at J, with 6 bases in the middle. In DNA, the CDR3 is TGCAGTGCTAGAGATGGGGCGCAGTACTTC. Translating gives CSARDGAQYF.

This clonotype was counted many times. V and J are TRBV5-1 and TRBJ1-4, with 8 bases lining up with TRBD1. Trimming at V came to 2 bases and at J to 11 bases, leaving 5 bases not matched to a gene. Looked up from germline, CDR1 is SGHRS and CDR2 is YFSETQ. This CDR3 is 13 amino acids long. The CDR3 spells CASSFDRGDKLFF. As DNA, the CDR3 is TGCGCCAGCAGCTTCGACAGGGGAGACAAACTGTTTTTT.

The chain couples TRBV19 to TRBJ2-7; 12 bases agree with TRBD2. V lost 11 bases to trimming and J lost 3 bases; unmatched junction nucleotides: 17. There are 17 residues in the CDR3. From germline, CDR1 is LNHDA and CDR2 SQIVND (reference sequence). DNA for the CDR3: TGTGCCTGCAGTTACCCCCCCCGGACTAGCGGGGACTACGAGCAGTACTTC. This translates into CACSYPPRTSGDYEQYF. Complete variable domain (other parts from reference TRBV19 and TRBJ2-7): DGGITQSPKYLFRKEGQNVTLSCEQNLNHDAMYWYRQDPGQGLRLIYYSQIVNDFQKGDIAEGYSVSREKKESFPLTVTSAQKNPTAFYLCACSYPPRTSGDYEQYFGPGTRLTVT.

The chain combines TRBV29-1 with TRBJ1-2; 7 bases map to TRBD1. The V and J ends lost 6 bases and 4 bases, in that order; junction bases with no gene match: 8. The CDR3 spans 13 residues. From germline, CDR1 is SQVTM and CDR2 ANQGSEA. CDR3 nucleotide sequence: TGCAGCGTATCCCCGGACAGGCGCTATGGCTACACCTTC. Translation: CSVSPDRRYGYTF.

The chain carries TRBV7-6 and TRBJ2-7; 8 nucleotides align to TRBD1. This CDR3 spans 15 amino acids. Germline V gene sequence: CDR1 SGHVS, CDR2 FNYEAQ. The junction had 13 bases not matched to a gene; V was cut back by 5 bases and J by 7 bases. The CDR3 coding sequence is TGTGCCAGCAGCATGGGCAGGGGGCGGACCGGGGAGCAGTACTTC. It yields the protein CASSMGRGRTGEQYF.

This sequence joins TRBV7-2 and TRBJ1-1, with unresolved D. V dropped 0 bases and J dropped 1 base, with 9 bases sitting between them. The CDR3 runs to 15 residues. Germline V gives CDR1 SGHTA, CDR2 FQGNSA. The DNA of the CDR3 is TGTGCCAGCAGCTTAGCAAGTGGTGGGAACACTGAAGCTTTCTTT. Protein product: CASSLASGGNTEAFF.

This clonotype is medium-sized (0.01 to 0.1%) by share. The chain combines TRBV10-3 with TRBJ1-5; D gene unclear. The germline V gene has CDR1 ENHRY and CDR2 SYGVKD. V lost 8 bases and J 6 bases, leaving 11 bases between the germline ends. This CDR3 contains 12 residues. In nucleotides, the CDR3 is TGTGCCATCGCTGGGATTGGTCAGCCCCAGCATTTT. This codes for CAIAGIGQPQHF.

The chain joins TRBV29-1 to TRBJ2-3; no reliable D call. Germline assignment: CDR1 SQVTM and CDR2 ANQGSEA. The CDR3 consists of 13 residues. V was clipped by 1 base and J by 0 bases, with 5 bases between them. The DNA for the CDR3 is TGCAGCGTTGAAGTCGGGAGCACAGATACGCAGTATTTT. Translating it yields CSVEVGSTDTQYF.

The J gene is TRBJ2-7, the V gene TRBV6-2 or TRBV6-3; tentatively, D is TRBD2 (7 bases). Trimming pared 1 base from V and 0 bases from J, leaving 13 bases between. This CDR3 comprises 16 residues. From germline, CDR1 is MNHEY and CDR2 SVGEGT. In DNA, the CDR3 is TGTGCCAGCAGTTACTTTCCCGGGGGGCCCTCCTACGAGCAGTACTTC. This encodes CASSYFPGGPSYEQYF.

This clonotype appeared many times. The V and J genes are TRBV7-3 and TRBJ2-2, with D unresolved. CDR1 and CDR2 (germline): SGHTA, FQGTGA. V was shortened by 6 bases and J by 2 bases, with 10 bases between the two germline ends. The CDR3 spans 14 residues. CDR3 region: CASRLTSNTGELFF. The CDR3 coding sequence is TGTGCCAGCAGACTGACAAGTAACACCGGGGAGCTGTTTTTT. Filled out from reference TRBV7-3 and TRBJ2-2, the complete variable domain reads GAGVSQTPSNKVTEKGKYVELRCDPISGHTALYWYRQSLGQGPEFLIYFQGTGAADDSGLPNDRFFAVRPEGSVSTLKIQRTERGDSAVYLCASRLTSNTGELFFGEGSRLTVL.

The chain recombines TRBV15 with TRBJ2-7; 8 nucleotides match TRBD1. There are 15 residues in the CDR3. V was clipped by 4 bases and J by 0 bases; unmatched bases: 5. Germline CDR1 is LNHNV and CDR2 is YYDKDF (reference sequence). The CDR3: CATSTSGQDSYEQYF. The CDR3 DNA sequence: TGTGCCACCAGCACCTCGGGACAGGACTCCTACGAGCAGTACTTC.

This clonotype was observed many times. The chain recombines TRBV10-2 with TRBJ2-7; no clear D gene. The CDR3 loop spans 13 amino acids. Trimming stripped 5 bases from V and 3 bases from J, with 11 bases between. Germline-derived CDR1 and CDR2 are WSHSY and SAAADI. DNA of the CDR3: TGCGCCAGCAGTACGGACCCATTCTACGAGCAGTACTTC. Its translation is CASSTDPFYEQYF.

The CDR3 coding sequence is TGTGCCAGCAGCTTAGTTGAGGGGGCCGACACTGAAGCTTTCTTT. The encoded protein is CASSLVEGADTEAFF. The chain links TRBV2 to TRBJ1-1, with 7 bases aligning to TRBD1. CDR3 length: 15 residues. Trimming removed 6 bases from V and 3 bases from J; junction bases left unmatched: 10. Germline lookup yields CDR1 SNHLY and CDR2 FYNNEI.

This chain connects TRBV7-4 to TRBJ2-1; TRBD2 matches at 12 bases. V was pared by 2 bases and J by 14 bases, with 7 bases of the junction left unmatched. This CDR3 is 14 amino acids long. The germline V gene has CDR1 SGHVT and CDR2 SQSDAQ. CDR3 amino acids: CASSLPTSGGPEFF. As DNA, the CDR3 is TGTGCCAGCAGCTTACCGACTAGCGGGGGCCCTGAGTTCTTC.

Concerning this clonotype: One base away lies a much larger clone, so this may be a sequencing read error. J is TRBJ1-2 and V is TRBV10-3, with D uncertain. Trimming took off 10 bases at V and 9 bases at J, with 21 bases between the two ends. Germline V gene data show CDR1 as ENHRY and CDR2 as SYGVKD. CDR3 size: 13 residues. CDR3 loop: CASTRIRQNSYTF. In nucleotides, the CDR3 is TGTGCCAGCACCAGGATTCGCCAAAATAGCTACACCTTC.

This clonotype has a single count. The chain links TRBV29-1 to TRBJ2-6; 9 bases map to TRBD2. The CDR3 is 17 amino acids. The junction had 5 bases not matched to a gene; V was cut back by 0 bases and J by 2 bases. Germline lookup yields CDR1 SQVTM and CDR2 ANQGSEA. In DNA, the CDR3 is TGCAGCGTTGAAGAGGCAGCGGGGGGCCCTGGGGCCAACGTCCTGACTTTC. Amino acid sequence: CSVEEAAGGPGANVLTF.

Worth noting for this clonotype: One base away lies a much larger clone, so this may be a sequencing read error. V gene TRBV6-1 combines with J gene TRBJ1-5; a possible D gene is TRBD1 (5 bases). CDR3 length: 14 residues. Germline V gives CDR1 MNHNS, CDR2 SASEGT. V was trimmed by 6 bases and J by 3 bases, leaving 12 bases between them. The CDR3 spells CASSVDSLNQPQHF. The CDR3 DNA follows: TGTGCCAGCAGCGTCGACAGCCTCAATCAGCCCCAGCATTTT.

The rearrangement uses TRBV20-1 and TRBJ1-4; 8 bases map to TRBD1. J gave up 7 bases and V 3 bases, and 7 bases lay outside the gene matches. Germline V lookup: CDR1 DFQATT, CDR2 SNEGSKA (reference sequence). This CDR3 comprises 14 residues. CDR3 nucleotides: TGCAGTGCTAGGGGATCAGGGGGCATTGAAAAACTGTTTTTT. Its translation: CSARGSGGIEKLFF.

The chain carries TRBV7-2 and TRBJ2-5, with 8 bases identical to TRBD2. Germline V gene lookup returns CDR1 SGHTA and CDR2 FQGNSA. Trimming took 5 bases from V and 5 from J; bases not matched to a gene: 22. The CDR3 is made up of 19 amino acids. This CDR3 is CASSPKAGNTGGDWETQYF. The CDR3 coding sequence is TGTGCCAGCAGCCCGAAGGCAGGGAACACCGGGGGGGATTGGGAGACCCAGTACTTC.

This clonotype was counted a few times. The chain employs TRBV30 and TRBJ2-7, with 8 bases matching TRBD1. In germline, CDR1 is GTSNPN, CDR2 SVGIG (reference sequence). The CDR3 sequence is 13 residues long. V shed 1 base, J shed 3 bases, and the junction held 2 bases outside the gene matches. The CDR3 is CAWSAGQGYEQYF. As DNA, the CDR3 is TGTGCCTGGAGTGCCGGACAGGGCTACGAGCAGTACTTC.

The chain employs TRBV7-8 and TRBJ1-5, with 7 bases identical to TRBD1. The CDR3 covers 14 residues. Trimming removed 9 bases from V and 4 bases from J; junction bases left unmatched: 9. Germline CDR1 SGHVS, CDR2 FQNEAQ. CDR3 DNA: TGTGCCAGTAGTCACGGACAGGAAAATCAGCCCCAGCATTTT. This encodes CASSHGQENQPQHF.

This clonotype was detected many times. The V and J genes are TRBV19 and TRBJ1-4, with D unclear. In germline, CDR1 is LNHDA, CDR2 SQIVND (reference sequence). The CDR3 contains 13 residues. V was trimmed by 8 bases and J by 5 bases, leaving 12 bases between them. The CDR3 region is CASSGAENEKLFF. CDR3 coding DNA: TGTGCCAGTTCGGGAGCCGAGAATGAAAAACTGTTTTTT.

J is TRBJ2-5 and V is TRBV25-1; D gene ambiguous. This CDR3 spans 10 amino acids. Trimming left V 2 bases short and J 14 bases short, with 9 bases between. Germline CDR1 MGHDK, CDR2 SYGVNS. The CDR3: CASSEGSSYF. The CDR3 coding sequence is TGTGCCAGCAGTGAAGGTAGCTCCTACTTC.

The genes are TRBV11-2 and TRBJ2-5; 7 positions agree with TRBD2. V lost 5 bases, J lost 13 bases, and 13 bases stayed unmatched. The CDR3 contains 13 residues. The germline V gene encodes CDR1 SGHAT and CDR2 FQNNGV. CDR3 sequence: CASSLPGRDYPYF. The DNA for the CDR3 is TGTGCCAGCAGCCTCCCAGGGCGGGACTATCCGTACTTC. Complete variable domain (other parts from reference TRBV11-2 and TRBJ2-5): EAGVAQSPRYKIIEKRQSVAFWCNPISGHATLYWYQQILGQGPKLLIQFQNNGVVDDSQLPKDRFSAERLKGVDSTLKIQPAKLEDSAVYLCASSLPGRDYPYFGPGTRLLVL.

The rearrangement uses TRBV20-1 and TRBJ2-5, with D unclear. Germline CDR1 reads DFQATT; CDR2 reads SNEGSKA (reference sequence). V dropped 7 bases and J dropped 0 bases, with 9 bases sitting between them. The CDR3 consists of 12 residues. The CDR3 nucleotides are TGCAGTGAGAACCAGTACCAAGAGACCCAGTACTTC. Protein: CSENQYQETQYF.

This clonotype was observed at least ten times. V is TRBV29-1 and J is TRBJ2-7; TRBD2 matches at 11 bases. The V and J ends lost 4 bases and 3 bases, in that order; junction bases with no gene match: 8. The CDR3 is 15 amino acids. Germline V lookup: CDR1 SQVTM, CDR2 ANQGSEA. The DNA for the CDR3 is TGCAGCGTTGGTTATAGCGGGAGGGCCCTCTACGAGCAGTACTTC. As protein: CSVGYSGRALYEQYF.

The chain has TRBV7-9 and TRBJ1-3; 7 bases agree with TRBD1. V trimming: 0 bases; J trimming: 3 bases; junction bases outside the gene matches: 8. Germline loops: CDR1 SEHNR, CDR2 FQNEAQ (reference sequence). This CDR3 is built from 17 residues. The CDR3 bases are TGTGCCAGCAGCTTAGCCGGGACAGTGCGCCTTGGAAACACCATATATTTT. It specifies CASSLAGTVRLGNTIYF. The entire variable domain, with the rest obtained from reference TRBV7-9 and TRBJ1-3, is as follows: DTGVSQNPRHKITKRGQNVTFRCDPISEHNRLYWYRQTLGQGPEFLTYFQNEAQLEKSRLLSDRFSAERPKGSFSTLEIQRTEQGDSAMYLCASSLAGTVRLGNTIYFGEGSWLTVV.